These 25 T cell receptor beta chains share one sample of origin, sequenced in a study of CD8+ T cells in alopecia areata. The sequencing template was cDNA reverse transcribed from extracted RNA. Some clones are missing from TCRdb's copy, which holds only in-frame ones; the method was immunoSEQ multiplex PCR. The sample consists of about 150,000 clones, around half of them appearing once. This material consisted of CD8+ T cells sorted from blood, taken at week 0. These TCRs come from a human donor with alopecia areata.

This sequence joins TRBV30 and TRBJ1-1; D is possibly TRBD1 (5 bases). This CDR3 is 11 amino acids long. Germline lookup yields CDR1 GTSNPN and CDR2 SVGIG (reference sequence). Trimming took off 0 bases at V and 11 bases at J, with 10 bases between the two ends. CDR3 residues: CAWSVGDWAFF. The DNA of the CDR3 is TGTGCCTGGAGTGTTGGGGACTGGGCTTTCTTT.

The chain uses TRBV11-2 and TRBJ1-5; D not certain. The germline V and J ends were trimmed by 5 bases and 4 bases, with 15 bases remaining between them. The CDR3 sequence is 15 residues long. Germline CDR1 and CDR2: SGHAT and FQNNGV. The chain's CDR3 is CASSPSGEPNQPQHF. The CDR3 DNA follows: TGTGCCAGCAGCCCGTCGGGCGAACCGAATCAGCCCCAGCATTTT. Complete variable domain (other parts from reference TRBV11-2 and TRBJ1-5): EAGVAQSPRYKIIEKRQSVAFWCNPISGHATLYWYQQILGQGPKLLIQFQNNGVVDDSQLPKDRFSAERLKGVDSTLKIQPAKLEDSAVYLCASSPSGEPNQPQHFGDGTRLSIL.

The CDR3 DNA sequence: TGCAGCGTTGTTACTGGGCAAACCAACTATGGCTACACCTTC. Protein sequence: CSVVTGQTNYGYTF. The chain carries TRBV29-1 and TRBJ1-2; D is unresolved. V was trimmed by 4 bases and J by 2 bases, leaving 14 bases between them. The CDR3 consists of 14 residues. CDR1 SQVTM and CDR2 ANQGSEA come from the germline V gene.

This clone was counted only a few times. This chain joins TRBV19 and TRBJ1-1; no reliable D call. V was cut by 1 base and J by 6 bases, with 15 bases left in between. Germline assignment: CDR1 LNHDA and CDR2 SQIVND (reference sequence). CDR3 length equals 15 residues. CDR3: CASSIAFRYGAEAFF. As DNA, the CDR3 is TGTGCCAGTAGTATAGCCTTTCGTTATGGGGCTGAAGCTTTCTTT.

V and J are TRBV29-1 and TRBJ1-1, with a tentative D call TRBD1 (5 bases). The CDR3 runs to 12 residues. The V and J ends lost 3 bases and 13 bases respectively, with 18 bases between them. Germline V CDR1 and CDR2: SQVTM, ANQGSEA. The CDR3 region is CSVDGGETVDFF. CDR3 nucleotide sequence: TGCAGCGTTGACGGGGGGGAGACGGTGGATTTCTTT.

Only a few counts were recorded for this clone. This sample includes further DNA sequences coding for the same CDR3. J is TRBJ2-7 and V is TRBV4-3; 10 nucleotides align to TRBD1. This CDR3 comprises 14 residues. The trim removed 3 bases at V and 4 bases at J, leaving 3 bases unmatched. Germline V lookup: CDR1 LGHNA, CDR2 YSLEER. The DNA for the CDR3 is TGCGCCAGCAGCCAGGGGACAGGGGAGTACGAGCAGTACTTC. Its translation: CASSQGTGEYEQYF.

This chain joins TRBV27 and TRBJ2-3, with D maybe TRBD1 (5 bases). V was clipped by 5 bases and J by 9 bases, with 9 bases between them. Germline-derived CDR1 and CDR2 are MNHEY and SMNVEV (reference sequence). This CDR3 region has 11 residues. CDR3 nucleotide sequence: TGTGCCAGCAGTCTAGGGGTGACGCAGTATTTT. Protein: CASSLGVTQYF.

The chain links TRBV5-6 to TRBJ2-5; 9 nucleotides match TRBD2. The junction had 5 bases not matched to a gene; V was cut back by 1 base and J by 4 bases. Germline V gives CDR1 SGHDT, CDR2 YYEEEE. CDR3 length: 15 amino acids. The CDR3 bases are TGTGCCAGCAGCTTGCGGGGACTAGCTATAGAGACCCAGTACTTC. It codes for CASSLRGLAIETQYF.

This rearrangement joins TRBV6-5 to TRBJ2-3, with D unresolved. Germline loops: CDR1 MNHEY, CDR2 SVGAGI. CDR3 length equals 15 residues. The germline V and J ends were trimmed by 5 bases and 0 bases, with 12 bases remaining between them. The CDR3 sequence: CASSQSLGSTDTQYF. As DNA, the CDR3 is TGTGCCAGCAGTCAGTCCCTTGGAAGCACAGATACGCAGTATTTT.

This rearrangement joins TRBV29-1 to TRBJ1-1, with D unresolved. The CDR3 sequence is 13 residues long. CDR1 and CDR2 from the germline V gene are SQVTM and ANQGSEA. Trimming removed 5 bases at V and 3 bases at J, with 13 bases between. CDR3 sequence: CSVWPESYTEAFF. The CDR3 DNA is TGCAGCGTTTGGCCGGAGAGTTACACTGAAGCTTTCTTT.

In its sample, this clone was seen once. CDR3 in amino acids: CAWIGGADEQFF. The CDR3 coding sequence is TGTGCCTGGATTGGTGGGGCGGATGAGCAGTTCTTC. The genes are TRBV30 and TRBJ2-1, with a tentative D call TRBD1 (5 bases). Germline CDR1 reads GTSNPN; CDR2 reads SVGIG (reference sequence). The V end was cut by 4 bases, the J end by 8 bases, with 12 bases between. CDR3 length equals 12 residues.

This clone was detected once. This chain links TRBV7-8 with TRBJ2-2, with D unclear. Trimming removed 5 bases at V and 0 bases at J, with 10 bases between. Germline CDR1 SGHVS, CDR2 FQNEAQ. This CDR3 is 15 amino acids long. CDR3 in amino acids: CASSVDIANTGELFF. The CDR3 DNA sequence: TGTGCCAGCAGCGTAGACATTGCGAACACCGGGGAGCTGTTTTTT.

This sequence joins TRBV30 and TRBJ2-1; D gene unclear. Germline CDR1 is GTSNPN and CDR2 is SVGIG (reference sequence). This CDR3 spans 13 amino acids. With 1 base removed from V and 8 bases from J, the gap between germline ends came to 12 bases. For the CDR3, the DNA is TGTGCCTGGAGTGACGGGTTAAGCGATGAGCAGTTCTTC. Translated, it gives CAWSDGLSDEQFF. The full variable domain, in which reference TRBV30 and TRBJ2-1 provide the parts outside the CDR3, is SQTIHQWPATLVQPVGSPLSLECTVEGTSNPNLYWYRQAAGRGLQLLFYSVGIGQISSEVPQNLSASRPQDRQFILSSKKLLLSDSGFYLCAWSDGLSDEQFFGPGTRLTVL.

The chain uses TRBV4-3 and TRBJ2-3; no definite D call. The V end was cut by 1 base, the J end by 0 bases, with 8 bases between. The CDR3 totals 15 residues. Germline-derived CDR1 and CDR2 are LGHNA and YSLEER. CDR3 DNA: TGCGCCAGCAGCCAAGGCGGCCGGAGCACAGATACGCAGTATTTT. Translation: CASSQGGRSTDTQYF.

The J gene is TRBJ1-1, the V gene TRBV19; D is possibly TRBD1 (5 bases). There are 13 residues in the CDR3. The V gene's germline CDR1 is LNHDA and CDR2 SQIVND (reference sequence). The V end lost 3 bases, the J end lost 8 bases, and 13 bases lay between the germline ends. The CDR3 here is CASSITTEGEAFF. In nucleotides, the CDR3 is TGTGCCAGTAGTATCACGACAGAGGGAGAAGCTTTCTTT.

The chain has TRBV5-1 and TRBJ1-2; TRBD1 is a possible D gene (6 bases). V lost 0 bases to trimming and J lost 2 bases, with 11 bases between them. The CDR3 is 15 residues long. The germline CDR1 and CDR2 sequences are SGHRS and YFSETQ. In DNA form, the CDR3 reads TGCGCCAGCAGCTTGGTGGGGGGCAGCAACTATGGCTACACCTTC. As protein: CASSLVGGSNYGYTF.

The chain joins TRBV4-3 to TRBJ1-1; D is possibly TRBD1 (6 bases). CDR1 and CDR2 from the germline V gene are LGHNA and YSLEER. The ends were cut back, 3 bases at V and 3 bases at J, with 14 bases in the middle. CDR3 length equals 15 residues. CDR3 residues: CASSQLRDTDTEAFF. CDR3 DNA sequence: TGCGCCAGCAGCCAGTTACGGGACACGGACACTGAAGCTTTCTTT.

The J gene is TRBJ1-2, the V gene TRBV4-3; D is uncertain. The CDR3 extends over 14 amino acids. Germline CDR1 is LGHNA and CDR2 is YSLEER. V was trimmed by 1 base and J by 4 bases, leaving 10 bases between them. The CDR3 is CASSQARLGYGYTF. The CDR3 DNA reads TGCGCCAGCAGCCAAGCTCGGTTGGGCTATGGCTACACCTTC.

Details on this clone: One junction end does not reproduce the germline sequence, and a read error may be involved. V usage is TRBV29-1 and J usage is TRBJ2-1; 8 bases match TRBD2. CDR1 and CDR2 from the germline V gene are SQVTM and ANQGSEA. CDR3 length: 13 amino acids. The CDR3 nucleotides are TGCAGCGTAGAAGCGGGGGCCCTGGATGAGCAGTTCTTC. Translated, it gives CSVEAGALDEQFF.

The rearrangement links TRBV29-1 to TRBJ2-7, with 9 nucleotides matching TRBD1. Germline V gene data show CDR1 as SQVTM and CDR2 as ANQGSEA. V was pared by 6 bases and J by 1 base, with 4 bases of the junction left unmatched. The CDR3 contains 13 residues. The CDR3 loop reads CSVTGGSSYEQYF. The CDR3 DNA reads TGCAGCGTGACAGGGGGAAGTTCCTACGAGCAGTACTTC.

The rearrangement joins TRBV9 to TRBJ2-1; 7 bases are shared with TRBD2. V trimming: 0 bases; J trimming: 4 bases; junction bases outside the gene matches: 4. The CDR3 runs 15 residues. CDR1 is SGDLS, CDR2 YYNGEE, per germline. The CDR3 DNA reads as TGTGCCAGCAGCGTAGCGGCTAGCGGATACAATGAGCAGTTCTTC. Its protein product is CASSVAASGYNEQFF.

This clone was picked up a small number of times. This chain uses TRBV2 with TRBJ2-7, with 8 bases matching TRBD1. The J segment lost 3 bases and the V segment lost 6 bases, leaving 7 bases of the junction unmatched. Germline values: CDR1 SNHLY, CDR2 FYNNEI. This CDR3 comprises 14 residues. The CDR3 DNA follows: TGTGCCAGCAGAACGGGACAGGCGATCTACGAGCAGTACTTC. It is translated as CASRTGQAIYEQYF.

This rearrangement joins TRBV11-3 to TRBJ2-7; TRBD1 matches at 7 bases. Germline-derived CDR1 and CDR2 are SGHNT and YENEEA. The CDR3 sequence is 14 residues long. V dropped 5 bases and J dropped 2; count of bases not matched to a gene: 6. CDR3: CASSTRDSPYEQYF. CDR3 DNA: TGTGCCAGCAGCACTAGGGACAGCCCCTACGAGCAGTACTTC.

This clone was observed a single time. This chain links TRBV6-5 with TRBJ2-3; D is undetermined. V shed 5 bases and J shed 0 bases, with 9 bases lying between them. Germline V gene lookup returns CDR1 MNHEY and CDR2 SVGAGI. CDR3 length: 14 amino acids. The CDR3 bases are TGTGCCAGCAGTCACACAGAGAGCACAGATACGCAGTATTTT. It encodes CASSHTESTDTQYF.

This clone was counted only a few times. The chain carries TRBV10-3 and TRBJ2-5, with D unresolved. The CDR3 totals 12 residues. The V gene's germline CDR1 is ENHRY and CDR2 SYGVKD. The V end was cut by 3 bases, the J end by 10 bases, with 12 bases between. CDR3 sequence: CAISDVDWSQYF. The CDR3 DNA reads TGTGCCATCAGTGACGTGGATTGGAGCCAGTACTTC.